This TCR beta chain came from a study of T-cell reconstitution after alpha-beta-depleted transplantation in children. Researchers prepared the TCRbeta library using unique molecular identifiers, the study reports. TCRdb used MiXCR to reprocess the PCR reads, holding one entry per CDR3 protein. This table holds about 640,000 distinct CDR3 sequences, roughly 15% found once. Germline V gene sequence: CDR1 MGHRA, CDR2 YSYEKL. CDR3 length: 13 amino acids. Trimming stripped 0 bases from V and 5 bases from J, with 8 bases between. This clonotype was seen more than once but under ten times. This material consisted of PBMCs from the stem cell graft donor, taken from the stem cell graft. The V and J genes are TRBV4-1 and TRBJ2-7; D unclear. This TCR was recovered from a human donor who donated a stem cell graft to a child with acute myeloid leukemia. CDR3 sequence: CASSQDGLDEQYF. DNA for the CDR3: TGCGCCAGCAGCCAAGATGGCCTGGACGAGCAGTACTTC.